A single T cell receptor beta chain is shown here with its context. Germline CDR1 and CDR2: MNHEY and SMNVEV (reference sequence). V lost 6 bases, J lost 2 bases, and 4 bases stayed unmatched. The length of the CDR3 is 14 residues. This table comes from immunoSEQ multiplex PCR, and its TCRdb copy is limited to in-frame clones, with some not included. The table includes about 2.4 million clones, under 95% detected once. The sample comes from a study of shared clonotypes between healthy human individuals. Study-level information: Aged between 18 and 49, the donors were a couple of women and a few men. CD4 naive and CD4 memory each took three plates per donor, while CD8 naive took two and CD8 memory one.

This sequence originates from a man between 18 and 35 years old in good health. Some clones in this sample may be carry-over from other donors' samples. The V and J genes are TRBV27 and TRBJ2-1, with 7 positions matching TRBD2. The sequenced sample was naive CD4+ T cells from PBMCs. The subset was: CD45RA+ positively selected. The DNA for the CDR3 is TGTGCCAGCAGCCCTGGACTAGCCTACAATGAGCAGTTCTTC. It translates to CASSPGLAYNEQFF.